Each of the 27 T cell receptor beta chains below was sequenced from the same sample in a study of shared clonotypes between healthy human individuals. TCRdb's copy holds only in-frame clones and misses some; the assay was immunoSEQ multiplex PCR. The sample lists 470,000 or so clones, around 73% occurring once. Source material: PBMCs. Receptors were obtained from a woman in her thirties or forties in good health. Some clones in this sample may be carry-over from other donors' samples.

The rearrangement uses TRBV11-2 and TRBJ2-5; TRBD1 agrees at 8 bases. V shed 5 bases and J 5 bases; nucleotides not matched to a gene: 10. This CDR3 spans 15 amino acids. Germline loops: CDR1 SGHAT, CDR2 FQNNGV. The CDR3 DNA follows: TGTGCCAGCAGCCCAGCCAGGGGGCAGTCGGAGACCCAGTACTTC. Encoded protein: CASSPARGQSETQYF.

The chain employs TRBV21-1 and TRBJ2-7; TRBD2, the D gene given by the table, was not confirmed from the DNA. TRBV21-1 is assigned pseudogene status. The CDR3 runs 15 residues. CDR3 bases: TGTGCCAGCACCGTCGGGTACTATTTAACCTACGAGCAGTACTTC. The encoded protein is CASTVGYYLTYEQYF.

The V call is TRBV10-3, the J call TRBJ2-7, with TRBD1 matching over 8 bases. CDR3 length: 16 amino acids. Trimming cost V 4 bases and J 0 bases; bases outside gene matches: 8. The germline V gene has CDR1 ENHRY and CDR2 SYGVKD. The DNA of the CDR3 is TGTGCCATCAGTGGACAGGGGATTGGGGCCTCCTACGAGCAGTACTTC. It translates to CAISGQGIGASYEQYF.

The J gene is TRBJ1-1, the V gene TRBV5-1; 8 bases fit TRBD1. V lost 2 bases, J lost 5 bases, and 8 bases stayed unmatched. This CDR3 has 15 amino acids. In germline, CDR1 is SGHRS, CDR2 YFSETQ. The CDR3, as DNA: TGCGCCAGCAGCTTAAACCAGGGGGCCCGGACTGAAGCTTTCTTT. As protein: CASSLNQGARTEAFF.

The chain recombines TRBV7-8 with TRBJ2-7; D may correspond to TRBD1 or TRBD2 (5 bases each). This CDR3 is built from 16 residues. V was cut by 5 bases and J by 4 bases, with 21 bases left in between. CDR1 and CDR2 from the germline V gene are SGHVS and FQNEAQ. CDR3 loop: CASSKAGTLDGYEQYF. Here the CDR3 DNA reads TGTGCCAGCAGCAAAGCCGGGACCCTAGACGGGTACGAGCAGTACTTC.

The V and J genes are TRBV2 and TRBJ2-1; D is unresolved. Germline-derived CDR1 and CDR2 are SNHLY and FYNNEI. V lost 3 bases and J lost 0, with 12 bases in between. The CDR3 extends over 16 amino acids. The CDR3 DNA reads TGTGCCAGCAGTGATGTTCGACGGAGCTCCTACAATGAGCAGTTCTTC. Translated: CASSDVRRSSYNEQFF.

The CDR3 loop reads CASSDADRDDYEQYF. CDR3 nucleotide sequence: TGTGCCAGCAGTGATGCGGACAGGGACGACTACGAGCAGTACTTC. The rearrangement joins TRBV25-1 to TRBJ2-5, with 8 nucleotides matching TRBD1. The J call may be in error: the DNA end matches TRBJ2-7 better. CDR1 is MGHDK, CDR2 SYGVNS, per germline. The CDR3 is 15 amino acids.

The CDR3 loop is CASNDWLAGVVDYEQYF. The CDR3 bases are TGCGCCAGCAATGATTGGCTAGCGGGAGTTGTGGACTACGAGCAGTACTTC. This chain links TRBV10-1 with TRBJ2-7; TRBD2 matches 10 bases. Looked up from germline, CDR1 is WNHNN and CDR2 is SYGVQD (reference sequence). The junction had 15 bases not matched to a gene; V was cut back by 7 bases and J by 3 bases. There are 17 residues in the CDR3.

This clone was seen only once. The CDR3 is CASSERVNTEAFF. The DNA for the CDR3 is TGTGCCAGCAGTGAACGCGTGAACACTGAAGCTTTCTTT. The V gene is TRBV2, the J gene TRBJ1-1; no clear D. The CDR3 spans 13 residues. Germline V gene data show CDR1 as SNHLY and CDR2 as FYNNEI. The germline V and J ends were trimmed by 2 bases and 0 bases, with 4 bases remaining between them.

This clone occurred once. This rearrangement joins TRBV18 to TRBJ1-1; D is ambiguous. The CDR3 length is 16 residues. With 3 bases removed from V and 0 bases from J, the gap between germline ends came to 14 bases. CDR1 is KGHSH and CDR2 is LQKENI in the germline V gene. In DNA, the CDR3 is TGTGCCAGCTCACCCCGCGGGCTCCGGATGAACACTGAAGCTTTCTTT. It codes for CASSPRGLRMNTEAFF.

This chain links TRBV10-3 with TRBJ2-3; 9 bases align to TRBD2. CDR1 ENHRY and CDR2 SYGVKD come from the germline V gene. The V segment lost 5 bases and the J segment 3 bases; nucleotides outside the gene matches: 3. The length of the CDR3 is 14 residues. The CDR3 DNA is TGTGCCATCAGTAAGGCGGGAGGGACAGATACGCAGTATTTT. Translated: CAISKAGGTDTQYF.

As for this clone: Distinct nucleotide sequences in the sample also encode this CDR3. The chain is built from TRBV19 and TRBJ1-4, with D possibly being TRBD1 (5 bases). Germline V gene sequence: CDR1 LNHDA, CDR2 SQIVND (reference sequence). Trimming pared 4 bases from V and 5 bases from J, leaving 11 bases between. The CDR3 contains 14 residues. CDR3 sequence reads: CASSRTGPNEKLFF. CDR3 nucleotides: TGTGCCAGTAGTAGAACGGGACCGAATGAAAAACTGTTTTTT.

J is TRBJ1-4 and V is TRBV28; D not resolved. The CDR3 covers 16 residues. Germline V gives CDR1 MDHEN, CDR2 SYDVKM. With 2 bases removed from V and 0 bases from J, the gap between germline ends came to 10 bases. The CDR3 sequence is CASSLTGDTTNEKLFF. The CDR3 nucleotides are TGTGCCAGCAGTTTAACCGGAGACACAACTAATGAAAAACTGTTTTTT.

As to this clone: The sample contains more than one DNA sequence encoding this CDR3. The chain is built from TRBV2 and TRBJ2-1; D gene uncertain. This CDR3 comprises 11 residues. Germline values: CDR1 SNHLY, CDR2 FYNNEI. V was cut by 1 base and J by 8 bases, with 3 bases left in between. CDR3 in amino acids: CASSEVYEQFF. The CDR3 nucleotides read TGTGCCAGCAGTGAAGTGTATGAGCAGTTCTTC.

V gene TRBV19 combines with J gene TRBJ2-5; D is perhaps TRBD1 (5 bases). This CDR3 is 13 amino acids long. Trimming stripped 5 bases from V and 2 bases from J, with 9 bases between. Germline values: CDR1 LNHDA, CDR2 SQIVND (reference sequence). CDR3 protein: CASSLRQQETQYF. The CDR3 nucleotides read TGTGCCAGTAGTCTCCGACAGCAAGAGACCCAGTACTTC. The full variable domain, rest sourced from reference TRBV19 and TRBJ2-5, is DGGITQSPKYLFRKEGQNVTLSCEQNLNHDAMYWYRQDPGQGLRLIYYSQIVNDFQKGDIAEGYSVSREKKESFPLTVTSAQKNPTAFYLCASSLRQQETQYFGPGTRLLVL.

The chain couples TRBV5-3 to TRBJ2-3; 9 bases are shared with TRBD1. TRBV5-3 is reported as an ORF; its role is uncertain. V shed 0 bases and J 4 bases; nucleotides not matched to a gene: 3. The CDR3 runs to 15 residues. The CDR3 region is CARSLADRGPDTQYF. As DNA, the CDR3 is TGTGCCAGAAGCTTGGCGGACAGGGGCCCAGATACGCAGTATTTT.

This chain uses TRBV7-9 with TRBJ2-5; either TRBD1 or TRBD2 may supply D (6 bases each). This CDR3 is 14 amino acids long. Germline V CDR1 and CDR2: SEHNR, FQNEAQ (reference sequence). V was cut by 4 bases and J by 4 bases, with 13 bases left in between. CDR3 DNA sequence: TGTGCCAGCAGCTCAGGGCCGGGGGCAGAGACCCAGTACTTC. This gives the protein CASSSGPGAETQYF.

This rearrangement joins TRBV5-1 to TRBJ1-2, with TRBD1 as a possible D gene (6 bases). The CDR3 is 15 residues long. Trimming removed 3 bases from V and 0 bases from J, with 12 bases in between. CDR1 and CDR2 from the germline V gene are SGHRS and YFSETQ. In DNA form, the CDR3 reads TGCGCCAGCAGCTCCGGGGGCGGTGCTAACTATGGCTACACCTTC. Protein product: CASSSGGGANYGYTF.

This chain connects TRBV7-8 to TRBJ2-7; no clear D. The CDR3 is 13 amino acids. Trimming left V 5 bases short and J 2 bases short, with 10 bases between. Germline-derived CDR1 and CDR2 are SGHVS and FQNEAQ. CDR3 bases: TGTGCCAGCAGCCTAAGGGCAACCTACGAGCAGTACTTC. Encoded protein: CASSLRATYEQYF.

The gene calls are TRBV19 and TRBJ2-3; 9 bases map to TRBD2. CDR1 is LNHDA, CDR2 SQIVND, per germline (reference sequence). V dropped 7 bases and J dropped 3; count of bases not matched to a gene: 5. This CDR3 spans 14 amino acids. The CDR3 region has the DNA TGTGCCAGTACGCGGGAGGGCCTTACAGATACGCAGTATTTT. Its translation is CASTREGLTDTQYF.

CDR3 bases: TGTGCCAGCAGTTTAACGGACCAGGGGGCAACCCTCCACTTT. It yields the protein CASSLTDQGATLHF. This chain connects TRBV2 to TRBJ1-6; 8 nucleotides agree with TRBD1. The germline CDR1 and CDR2 sequences are SNHLY and FYNNEI. CDR3 length: 14 amino acids. J was trimmed by 14 bases and V by 5 bases; bases with no gene match: 11.

This chain's CDR3 is CASSDRRGPGNTIYF. The CDR3 bases are TGTGCCAGCAGCGATAGACGGGGGCCTGGAAACACCATATATTTT. V gene TRBV9 combines with J gene TRBJ1-3; weak D call: TRBD1 (6 bases). The germline V and J ends were trimmed by 3 bases and 2 bases, with 12 bases remaining between them. The CDR3 spans 15 residues. The germline CDR1 and CDR2 sequences are SGDLS and YYNGEE.

The CDR3 sequence: CASSSPGQGAADTQYF. In nucleotides, the CDR3 is TGTGCCAGCAGCTCACCGGGACAGGGGGCGGCAGATACGCAGTATTTT. The V and J genes are TRBV7-9 and TRBJ2-3; 12 nucleotides line up with TRBD1. This CDR3 has 16 residues. V gave up 4 bases and J gave up 4 bases; unmatched junction bases: 6. The V gene's germline CDR1 is SEHNR and CDR2 FQNEAQ (reference sequence).

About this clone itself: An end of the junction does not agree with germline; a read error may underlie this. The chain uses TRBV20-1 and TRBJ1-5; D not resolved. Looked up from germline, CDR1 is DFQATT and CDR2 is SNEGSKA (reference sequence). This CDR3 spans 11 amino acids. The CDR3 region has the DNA TGCGGTGCTAGCCGGGATCAGCCCCAGCATTTT. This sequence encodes CGASRDQPQHF.

CDR3 coding DNA: TGTGCCATCAGGGACCCCCTAGCGGGAGATAGGGAGACCCAGTACTTC. It specifies CAIRDPLAGDRETQYF. The chain recombines TRBV10-3 with TRBJ2-5; 10 bases agree with TRBD2. The J segment lost 5 bases and the V segment lost 6 bases, leaving 12 bases of the junction unmatched. The CDR3 is 16 residues long. Per germline, CDR1 ENHRY and CDR2 SYGVKD.

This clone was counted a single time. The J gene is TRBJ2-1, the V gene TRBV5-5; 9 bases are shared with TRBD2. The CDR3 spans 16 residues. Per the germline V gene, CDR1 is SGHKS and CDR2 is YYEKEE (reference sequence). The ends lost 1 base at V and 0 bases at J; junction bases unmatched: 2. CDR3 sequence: CASSLTREGSYNEQFF. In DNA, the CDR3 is TGTGCCAGCAGCTTGACGCGGGAGGGCTCCTACAATGAGCAGTTCTTC.

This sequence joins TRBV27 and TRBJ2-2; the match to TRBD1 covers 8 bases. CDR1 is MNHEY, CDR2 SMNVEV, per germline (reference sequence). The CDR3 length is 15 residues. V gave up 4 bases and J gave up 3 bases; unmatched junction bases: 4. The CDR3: CASSWDRPDTGELFF. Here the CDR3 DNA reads TGTGCCAGCAGTTGGGACAGGCCCGACACCGGGGAGCTGTTTTTT.